These 15 T cell receptor beta chains were sequenced from one sample in a study of blood T cell repertoires in COVID-19. Only in-frame clones appear in the TCRdb table, and some are missing; sequencing was by immunoSEQ multiplex PCR. The sample lists about 260,000 clones, approximately 80% seen once, with 8.6% in the top ten. The source material was peripheral blood. All receptors derive from a human donor in a cohort sampled during active COVID-19.

The chain combines TRBV14 with TRBJ2-2; 9 nucleotides agree with TRBD1. The CDR3 is 15 amino acids. Germline V gene lookup returns CDR1 SGHDN and CDR2 FVKESK. V gave up 4 bases and J gave up 2 bases; unmatched junction bases: 2. The CDR3 region is CASSRQGGNTGELFF. CDR3 bases: TGTGCCAGCAGCCGACAGGGGGGAAACACCGGGGAGCTGTTTTTT.

A note on this clone: Sequence at one end of the junction differs from germline and may be a read error. V gene TRBV10-3 combines with J gene TRBJ2-5; D uncertain. This CDR3 is built from 14 residues. Germline assignment: CDR1 ENHRY and CDR2 SYGVKD. The CDR3 region has the DNA TGTGCCATCGGTGAGTCCATTTTCCAAGAGACCCAGTACTTC. Translated: CAIGESIFQETQYF.

The chain is built from TRBV7-2 and TRBJ2-7, with 12 bases that match TRBD1. CDR1 and CDR2 from the germline V gene are SGHTA and FQGNSA. The CDR3 has 16 residues. V trimming: 0 bases; J trimming: 2 bases; junction bases outside the gene matches: 2. DNA of the CDR3: TGTGCCAGCAGCTTAGCGGGACAGGGGGCGGCCTACGAGCAGTACTTC. Its protein is CASSLAGQGAAYEQYF.

J is TRBJ1-3 and V is TRBV24-1; the match to TRBD1 covers 7 bases. The CDR3 is 16 residues long. Trimming at V came to 1 base and at J to 3 bases, leaving 5 bases not matched to a gene. Germline CDR1 reads KGHDR; CDR2 reads SFDVKD. CDR3 region: CATSDFEAGGGNTIYF. For the CDR3, the DNA is TGTGCCACCAGTGATTTTGAGGCAGGGGGTGGAAACACCATATATTTT.

Comment on this clone: Other DNA sequences in the sample encode the same CDR3. This rearrangement joins TRBV6-2 or TRBV6-3 to TRBJ1-5; D gene ambiguous. The CDR3 totals 14 residues. V was pared by 2 bases and J by 6 bases, with 11 bases between. CDR1 and CDR2 from the germline V gene are MNHEY and SVGEGT. Here the CDR3 reads CASSYPGFSQPQHF. CDR3 sequence (DNA): TGTGCCAGCAGTTACCCCGGGTTTTCTCAGCCCCAGCATTTT.

The chain couples TRBV5-1 to TRBJ2-5; 8 positions agree with TRBD2. Trimming at V came to 0 bases and at J to 2 bases, leaving 0 bases not matched to a gene. The CDR3 sequence is 14 residues long. Germline lookup yields CDR1 SGHRS and CDR2 YFSETQ. CDR3 coding DNA: TGCGCCAGCAGCTTGGCTAGCGGGCAAGAGACCCAGTACTTC. It codes for CASSLASGQETQYF. Full variable domain (remainder filled in from reference TRBV5-1 and TRBJ2-5): KAGVTQTPRYLIKTRGQQVTLSCSPISGHRSVSWYQQTPGQGLQFLFEYFSETQRNKGNFPGRFSGRQFSNSRSEMNVSTLELGDSALYLCASSLASGQETQYFGPGTRLLVL.

This chain joins TRBV5-8 and TRBJ2-2; 7 bases match TRBD1. The V gene's germline CDR1 is SGHTS and CDR2 YDEGEE. Trimming cost V 2 bases and J 0 bases; bases outside gene matches: 7. The CDR3 totals 17 residues. The CDR3 sequence: CASSFGTAPANTGELFF. CDR3 nucleotides: TGTGCCAGCAGCTTCGGGACAGCGCCTGCGAACACCGGGGAGCTGTTTTTT.

The chain links TRBV3-1 (or the pseudogene TRBV3-2) to TRBJ2-1, with D maybe TRBD2 (6 bases). CDR3 size: 14 residues. Germline lookup yields CDR1 LGHDT and CDR2 YNNKEL (reference sequence). The V and J ends lost 4 bases and 9 bases respectively, with 16 bases between them. CDR3 nucleotides: TGTGCCAGCAGCCCCCCGACTAGTTTCGGTGAGCAGTTCTTC. Protein product: CASSPPTSFGEQFF.

In this sample, this clone turned up a few times. J is TRBJ2-3 and V is TRBV10-3; TRBD2 agrees at 12 bases. Germline CDR1 is ENHRY and CDR2 is SYGVKD. V trimming: 8 bases; J trimming: 1 base; junction bases outside the gene matches: 10. This CDR3 has 17 residues. The CDR3 region has the DNA TGTGCCATCCGGGTTACTAGCGGGAGGCGGGGCACAGATACGCAGTATTTT. It translates to CAIRVTSGRRGTDTQYF.

The chain is built from TRBV9 and TRBJ1-1; D is unclear. The length of the CDR3 is 13 residues. Trimming took 4 bases from V and 5 from J, leaving 12 bases between them. The germline V gene has CDR1 SGDLS and CDR2 YYNGEE. The CDR3 sequence is CASSYDLGTEAFF. CDR3 nucleotides: TGTGCCAGCAGCTACGACTTGGGTACTGAAGCTTTCTTT.

This clone was detected a few times. The chain links TRBV4-3 to TRBJ2-1; weak D call: TRBD2 (5 bases). Per germline, CDR1 LGHNA and CDR2 YSLEER. V lost 1 base, J lost 1 base, and 8 bases lay in between. CDR3 length: 15 amino acids. In DNA form, the CDR3 reads TGCGCCAGCAGCCAAGGGTGGGAGTCCTACAATGAGCAGTTCTTC. This codes for CASSQGWESYNEQFF.

The chain employs TRBV3-1 (or the pseudogene TRBV3-2) and TRBJ2-7; no reliable D call. CDR3 size: 12 residues. Germline CDR1 reads LGHDT; CDR2 reads YNNKEL (reference sequence). V dropped 4 bases and J dropped 4 bases, with 8 bases sitting between them. The CDR3 here is CASSPGKYEQYF. The CDR3 coding sequence is TGTGCCAGCAGCCCCGGTAAATACGAGCAGTACTTC.

The chain employs TRBV5-6 and TRBJ2-7, with TRBD1 matching 10 bases. This CDR3 is 15 amino acids long. Losses at the gene ends were 4 bases for V and 3 bases for J; bases not matched to a gene: 7. Germline lookup yields CDR1 SGHDT and CDR2 YYEEEE. This CDR3 is CASSLDRGRFYEQYF. The CDR3 DNA reads as TGTGCCAGCAGCCTCGACAGGGGGCGCTTCTACGAGCAGTACTTC.

The V gene is TRBV5-1, the J gene TRBJ2-7, with TRBD1 matching 7 bases. The CDR3 is 15 residues long. CDR1 and CDR2 from the germline V gene are SGHRS and YFSETQ. V was pared by 4 bases and J by 1 base, with 8 bases of the junction left unmatched. The CDR3 loop reads CASSPPGGRSYEQYF. In DNA, the CDR3 is TGCGCCAGCAGCCCACCAGGGGGACGGTCCTACGAGCAGTACTTC.

The chain employs TRBV5-4 and TRBJ2-3, with 13 bases that match TRBD2. With V trimmed by 7 bases and J by 3 bases, 5 bases remained unmatched. The germline V gene encodes CDR1 SGHNT and CDR2 YYREEE (reference sequence). The length of the CDR3 is 15 residues. Here the CDR3 reads CASSRLAGGTDTQYF. CDR3 in DNA: TGTGCCAGCTCGAGACTAGCGGGAGGAACAGATACGCAGTATTTT.